A single sample gave rise to the 9 T cell receptor beta chains below, sequenced in a study of cytomegalovirus exposure and HLA in healthy donors. With 60 Vbeta and 13 Jbeta primers, the PCR was carried out. Only in-frame clones appear in the TCRdb table, and some are missing; sequencing was by immunoSEQ multiplex PCR. Of 60,000 to 70,000 clones in the sample, about 80% were seen once. Sequences were obtained from PBMCs. All receptors derive from a man aged 50 to 59 in good health and CMV-seronegative.

J is TRBJ2-3 and V is TRBV19; TRBD2 agrees at 14 bases. The CDR3 length is 16 residues. After removal of 9 bases from V and 4 bases from J, the junction contained 9 bases not matched to a gene. Per the germline V gene, CDR1 is LNHDA and CDR2 is SQIVND (reference sequence). The CDR3 nucleotides are TGTGCCAGCTCAACAGCGGGACTAGCGGGAGCAGATACGCAGTATTTT. It is translated as CASSTAGLAGADTQYF.

Concerning this clone: The junction shows a germline mismatch at one end, possibly a read error. The same CDR3 is also encoded by other DNA sequences in this sample. The rearrangement links TRBV9 to TRBJ2-7; tentative D call: TRBD2 (6 bases). The germline V gene encodes CDR1 SGDLS and CDR2 YYNGEE. The CDR3 sequence is 13 residues long. CDR3 amino acids: CASSVSDYYEQYF. CDR3 bases: TGCGCCAGCAGCGTTTCGGACTACTACGAGCAGTACTTC.

The rearrangement links TRBV7-9 to TRBJ1-2; tentative D call: TRBD1 (6 bases). CDR1 SEHNR and CDR2 FQNEAQ come from the germline V gene (reference sequence). V was cut by 3 bases and J by 7 bases, with 24 bases left in between. The CDR3 covers 17 residues. The CDR3, as DNA: TGTGCCAGCAGCTTTCCAGGGTTGACTGGGGGGGCACGTGGCTACACCTTC. It specifies CASSFPGLTGGARGYTF.

The chain is built from TRBV27 and TRBJ2-7; D is possibly TRBD2 (6 bases). The CDR3 totals 16 residues. V gave up 1 base and J gave up 5 bases, with 18 bases separating them. Germline CDR1 is MNHEY and CDR2 is SMNVEV (reference sequence). CDR3 residues: CASSLYAVAAPHEQYF. The DNA of the CDR3 is TGTGCCAGCAGTTTATATGCGGTAGCGGCCCCCCACGAGCAGTACTTC.

The chain combines TRBV7-8 with TRBJ1-1; 7 nucleotides line up with TRBD1. This CDR3 has 15 residues. Trimming cost V 4 bases and J 4 bases; bases outside gene matches: 9. CDR1 SGHVS and CDR2 FQNEAQ come from the germline V gene. The CDR3 protein is CASSSRTGASTEAFF. The CDR3 nucleotides are TGTGCCAGCAGCTCTCGGACAGGAGCCTCCACTGAAGCTTTCTTT.

The V gene is TRBV5-6, the J gene TRBJ1-5; 9 bases align to TRBD1. This CDR3 is built from 15 residues. Per the germline V gene, CDR1 is SGHDT and CDR2 is YYEEEE. V trimming: 3 bases; J trimming: 4 bases; junction bases outside the gene matches: 5. The CDR3 loop reads CASSSLQGANQPQHF. The CDR3 region has the DNA TGTGCCAGCAGCTCGCTACAGGGGGCAAATCAGCCCCAGCATTTT.

J is TRBJ1-2 and V is TRBV28, with no clear D. Looked up from germline, CDR1 is MDHEN and CDR2 is SYDVKM. This CDR3 region has 13 residues. The V gene lost 2 bases and the J gene lost 0 bases, with 4 bases spanning the gap. The CDR3 coding sequence is TGTGCCAGCAGTTTAAGAGCTAACTATGGCTACACCTTC. This translates into CASSLRANYGYTF.

V is TRBV5-1 and J is TRBJ1-4; 8 nucleotides match TRBD1. V was clipped by 4 bases and J by 7 bases; unmatched bases: 6. Germline CDR1 reads SGHRS; CDR2 reads YFSETQ. The CDR3 runs 14 residues. The chain's CDR3 is CASSPGTGGEKLFF. CDR3 coding DNA: TGCGCCAGCAGCCCCGGGACAGGCGGTGAAAAACTGTTTTTT.

This clone has a handful of counts. The CDR3 loop is CASSSDRVRSGNTIYF. CDR3 nucleotides: TGTGCCAGCTCATCGGACAGGGTCCGGTCTGGAAACACCATATATTTT. The gene calls are TRBV18 and TRBJ1-3; 8 bases line up with TRBD1. CDR1 is KGHSH, CDR2 LQKENI, per germline. The CDR3 loop spans 16 amino acids. J gave up 1 base and V 5 bases, and 7 bases lay outside the gene matches.